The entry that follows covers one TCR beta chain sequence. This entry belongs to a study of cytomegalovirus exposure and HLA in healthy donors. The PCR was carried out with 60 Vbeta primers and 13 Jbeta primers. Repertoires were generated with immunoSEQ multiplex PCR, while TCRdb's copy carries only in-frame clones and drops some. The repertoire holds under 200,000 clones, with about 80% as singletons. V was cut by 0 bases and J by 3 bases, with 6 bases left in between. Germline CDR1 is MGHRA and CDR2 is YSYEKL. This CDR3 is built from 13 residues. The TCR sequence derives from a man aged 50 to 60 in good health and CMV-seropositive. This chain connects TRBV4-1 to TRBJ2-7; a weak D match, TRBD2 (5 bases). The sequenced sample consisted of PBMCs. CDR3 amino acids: CASSQERVYEQYF. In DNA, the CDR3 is TGCGCCAGCAGCCAAGAGCGGGTCTACGAGCAGTACTTC.